One TCR beta chain is described in this entry. Its cognate antigen is unknown. The sample holds other DNA sequences that translate to the same CDR3. Under the authors' procedure: After removing out-of-frame reads, 2 million to 2.5 million distinct TCRbeta sequences remained. The protocol was immunoSEQ multiplex PCR, while the TCRdb copy is restricted to in-frame clones and leaves out a portion. V, J and clone size reflect that table, while D and trimming were determined from the DNA. The sample carries some 46,000 clones, around four fifths recorded once. The data were taken from a study of memory CD4+ T cells and cytomegalovirus serostatus. About the research overall: Donors were healthy Belgian adults, 10 or so CMV seropositive and about 24 seronegative. Broader study findings: Each of 67 CMV-associated TCRbeta sequences occurred in one to five individuals.

The sort gate was single viable CD3+CD4+CD8-CD45RO+ cells for memory CD4+ T cells. After thawing, CD4+ T cells were positively selected. The CDR3 runs 15 residues. Germline loops: CDR1 MNHEY, CDR2 SVGAGI. Trimming removed 0 bases at V and 2 bases at J, with 10 bases between. Sequenced: memory CD4+ T cells from blood. The chain recombines TRBV6-5 with TRBJ1-2; unclear D gene. The receptor comes from an adult in good health and CMV-seronegative. DNA of the CDR3: TGTGCCAGCAGTTACTCGTACGGGGAAAACTATGGCTACACCTTC. Translation gives CASSYSYGENYGYTF.